Shown below are 24 T cell receptor beta chains from a single sample sequenced in a study of T cells in tuberculosis. Clones were read by immunoSEQ multiplex PCR, and TCRdb kept only the in-frame ones, dropping some. This sample has around 29,000 clones, with just over 90% found just once. Sequenced material: PBMCs. The receptors here all came from a donor aged 10-29 years with latent tuberculosis or without tuberculosis infection.

For this clone: Within the sample, other DNA sequences also encode this same CDR3. The chain couples TRBV5-1 to TRBJ2-3; weak D call: TRBD2 (6 bases). The CDR3 spans 14 residues. CDR1 is SGHRS, CDR2 YFSETQ, per germline. With 0 bases removed from V and 2 bases from J, the gap between germline ends came to 7 bases. The DNA of the CDR3 is TGCGCCAGCAGCTTGGGCGGGAACACAGATACGCAGTATTTT. Protein sequence: CASSLGGNTDTQYF.

This clone was seen only once. This chain connects TRBV19 to TRBJ1-1; D might be TRBD1 (6 bases). The V end lost 7 bases, the J end lost 0 bases, and 9 bases lay between the germline ends. Germline V CDR1 and CDR2: LNHDA, SQIVND (reference sequence). This CDR3 spans 13 amino acids. CDR3 residues: CASKGQMNTEAFF. DNA of the CDR3: TGTGCCAGTAAAGGACAGATGAACACTGAAGCTTTCTTT.

The chain joins TRBV4-3 to TRBJ2-3; D possibly corresponds to TRBD2 (6 bases). The V gene's germline CDR1 is LGHNA and CDR2 YSLEER. Trimming took 0 bases from V and 3 from J, leaving 16 bases between them. The CDR3 is 17 amino acids. In DNA, the CDR3 is TGCGCCAGCAGCCAAGATGAGGAGGGCCCCGGTACAGATACGCAGTATTTT. Encoded protein: CASSQDEEGPGTDTQYF.

CDR3 bases: TGTGCCAGCCAGGACAGCCAGTCTAATTATAATTCACCCCTCCACTTT. This translates into CASQDSQSNYNSPLHF. This chain uses TRBV21-1 with TRBJ1-6; TRBD1, the D gene given by the table, was not confirmed from the DNA. TRBV21-1 is reported as a pseudogene. The CDR3 is made up of 16 amino acids.

The chain's CDR3 is CASSLTQRTGETEAFF. The CDR3 coding sequence is TGTGCCAGCAGCTTAACCCAACGGACAGGGGAGACTGAAGCTTTCTTT. V gene TRBV7-6 combines with J gene TRBJ1-1; 9 bases map to TRBD1. CDR1 and CDR2 from the germline V gene are SGHVS and FNYEAQ. V dropped 2 bases and J dropped 5; count of bases not matched to a gene: 9. CDR3 length equals 16 residues. The entire variable domain, with the rest obtained from reference TRBV7-6 and TRBJ1-1, is as follows: GAGVSQSPRYKVTKRGQDVALRCDPISGHVSLYWYRQALGQGPEFLTYFNYEAQQDKSGLPNDRFSAERPEGSISTLTIQRTEQRDSAMYRCASSLTQRTGETEAFFGQGTRLTVV.

Here the CDR3 reads CASSLGGQSYEQYF. The CDR3, as DNA: TGTGCCAGCTCGCTAGGCGGGCAGTCCTACGAGCAGTACTTC. V is TRBV18 and J is TRBJ2-7, with a tentative D call TRBD2 (5 bases). Trimming pared 6 bases from V and 1 base from J, leaving 13 bases between. The CDR3 loop spans 14 amino acids. The germline CDR1 and CDR2 sequences are KGHSH and LQKENI.

The chain carries TRBV4-2 and TRBJ1-2, with D unclear. The CDR3 has 15 residues. Germline CDR1 and CDR2: LGHNA and YNFKEQ. V was pared by 3 bases and J by 1 base, with 12 bases between. The CDR3 reads CASSQVKTDNYGYTF. As DNA, the CDR3 is TGTGCCAGCAGCCAGGTGAAAACAGATAACTATGGCTACACCTTC.

The chain combines TRBV19 with TRBJ2-3, with 8 bases identical to TRBD1. After removal of 3 bases from V and 1 base from J, the junction contained 0 bases not matched to a gene. The CDR3 covers 14 residues. Germline V gene sequence: CDR1 LNHDA, CDR2 SQIVND (reference sequence). CDR3 region: CASSMGQGTDTQYF. CDR3 in DNA: TGTGCCAGTAGTATGGGACAGGGCACAGATACGCAGTATTTT.

The chain uses TRBV6-4 and TRBJ2-1, with a weak D call TRBD2 (5 bases). The CDR3 covers 15 residues. The germline CDR1 and CDR2 sequences are MRHNA and SNTAGT. Between the trimmed V and J ends, which lost 0 bases and 6 bases, there was a span of 12 bases. The CDR3 reads CASSDSTLASNEQFF. The CDR3 DNA reads as TGTGCCAGCAGTGACTCGACGCTAGCCTCCAATGAGCAGTTCTTC.

This chain connects TRBV21-1 to TRBJ2-7; TRBD1 is taken as the D call from the table, unchecked against the DNA. TRBV21-1 is a pseudogene. This CDR3 spans 16 amino acids. Here the CDR3 DNA reads TGTGCCAGCAGCAACAACCAGGGGTCCGACTCCTACGAGCAGTACTTC. It is translated as CASSNNQGSDSYEQYF.

The CDR3 protein is CASSLIGGTNEAFF. In DNA form, the CDR3 reads TGTGCCAGCAGTTTAATAGGGGGAACCAATGAAGCTTTCTTT. This chain uses TRBV28 with TRBJ1-1; D may be TRBD1 (6 bases). Trimming stripped 2 bases from V and 7 bases from J, with 14 bases between. The germline V gene has CDR1 MDHEN and CDR2 SYDVKM. The CDR3 runs to 14 residues.

This rearrangement joins TRBV5-4 to TRBJ2-7; 11 bases fit TRBD2. The CDR3 is 15 residues long. Germline CDR1 SGHNT, CDR2 YYREEE (reference sequence). Germline trimming cut 5 bases from V and 4 bases from J; bases unmatched to any gene: 8. The CDR3 DNA follows: TGTGCCAGCAGTCGAGTTAGCGGGGGGGCTTACGAGCAGTACTTC. Translated, it gives CASSRVSGGAYEQYF.

V is TRBV4-1 and J is TRBJ2-7; 8 bases are a match to TRBD1. V was pared by 3 bases and J by 6 bases, with 13 bases of the junction left unmatched. The length of the CDR3 is 16 residues. Per the germline V gene, CDR1 is MGHRA and CDR2 is YSYEKL. The DNA of the CDR3 is TGCGCCAGCAGCCAGACGGGACAGGCCCTTGGGGGCGAGCAGTACTTC. Amino acid sequence: CASSQTGQALGGEQYF.

The chain employs TRBV5-3 and TRBJ1-1, with 12 bases fitting TRBD1. Being an ORF, TRBV5-3 has a function that is uncertain. The CDR3 totals 21 residues. The junction had 21 bases not matched to a gene; V was cut back by 1 base and J by 5 bases. The CDR3, as DNA: TGTGCCAGAAGCTTGAAACCGGAACCCCGGGACAGGGGGCTCTTTGGGACTGAAGCTTTCTTT. It encodes CARSLKPEPRDRGLFGTEAFF.

In this sample, this clone turned up once. This chain uses TRBV6-1 with TRBJ2-1, with D perhaps matching TRBD2 (5 bases). There are 14 residues in the CDR3. V was clipped by 7 bases and J by 5 bases, with 15 bases between them. Germline CDR1 reads MNHNS; CDR2 reads SASEGT. The CDR3 sequence: CASTSRAAHNEQFF. CDR3 DNA sequence: TGTGCCAGCACCAGCCGAGCGGCCCACAATGAGCAGTTCTTC.

Only one count was recorded for this clone. This chain links TRBV7-2 with TRBJ1-6; 7 bases map to TRBD1. The germline gives CDR1 SGHTA, CDR2 FQGNSA. V was pared by 5 bases and J by 4 bases, with 5 bases of the junction left unmatched. The CDR3 runs 15 residues. The chain's CDR3 is CASSLSGQYNSPLHF. The CDR3 coding sequence is TGTGCCAGCAGCCTATCGGGACAGTATAATTCACCCCTCCACTTT.

The gene calls are TRBV19 and TRBJ2-7; D possibly corresponds to TRBD1 (5 bases). With 8 bases removed from V and 7 bases from J, the gap between germline ends came to 15 bases. The CDR3 runs to 12 residues. From germline, CDR1 is LNHDA and CDR2 SQIVND (reference sequence). The CDR3 here is CASGQPLGEQYF. The DNA of the CDR3 is TGTGCCAGTGGACAACCCCTGGGGGAGCAGTACTTC. Full variable domain (outside the CDR3, taken from reference TRBV19 and TRBJ2-7): DGGITQSPKYLFRKEGQNVTLSCEQNLNHDAMYWYRQDPGQGLRLIYYSQIVNDFQKGDIAEGYSVSREKKESFPLTVTSAQKNPTAFYLCASGQPLGEQYFGPGTRLTVT.

The gene calls are TRBV27 and TRBJ1-6, with D maybe TRBD1 (6 bases). Trimming took off 5 bases at V and 7 bases at J, with 18 bases between the two ends. CDR1 is MNHEY, CDR2 SMNVEV, per germline (reference sequence). The CDR3 extends over 16 amino acids. CDR3 in DNA: TGTGCCAGCAGTCCCCAAACGTACAGGGTGAATTCACCCCTCCACTTT. Translated, it gives CASSPQTYRVNSPLHF.

V is TRBV5-8 and J is TRBJ1-5; D may be TRBD1 (6 bases). Germline-derived CDR1 and CDR2 are SGHTS and YDEGEE. The CDR3 runs to 15 residues. With 4 bases removed from V and 1 base from J, the gap between germline ends came to 12 bases. In DNA form, the CDR3 reads TGTGCCAGCAGCAACCGGGACACCAGCAATCAGCCCCAGCATTTT. Translating it yields CASSNRDTSNQPQHF. The variable domain in full, with the rest retrieved from reference TRBV5-8 and TRBJ1-5, is EAGVTQSPTHLIKTRGQQATLRCSPISGHTSVYWYQQALGLGLQFLLWYDEGEERNRGNFPPRFSGRQFPNYSSELNVNALELEDSALYLCASSNRDTSNQPQHFGDGTRLSIL.

The chain is built from TRBV18 and TRBJ1-4; 8 bases are shared with TRBD1. The CDR3 has 15 residues. Germline V lookup: CDR1 KGHSH, CDR2 LQKENI. V shed 5 bases and J 6 bases; nucleotides not matched to a gene: 8. The CDR3 sequence is CASSSRQGRDEKLFF. The CDR3 DNA reads as TGTGCCAGCTCATCGCGACAGGGGAGAGATGAAAAACTGTTTTTT.

The gene calls are TRBV4-3 and TRBJ2-7, with 7 bases lining up with TRBD1. J gave up 4 bases and V 0 bases, and 3 bases lay outside the gene matches. Germline V gene data show CDR1 as LGHNA and CDR2 as YSLEER. CDR3 length: 14 amino acids. As DNA, the CDR3 is TGCGCCAGCAGCCAAGATTTACAGGGGTACGAGCAGTACTTC. This sequence encodes CASSQDLQGYEQYF.

This clone was picked up one time. The chain carries TRBV2 and TRBJ2-1; D might be TRBD2 (6 bases). The CDR3 is 13 amino acids. The germline gives CDR1 SNHLY, CDR2 FYNNEI. The V and J ends lost 5 bases and 4 bases respectively, with 9 bases between them. The CDR3 spells CASSLGLYNEQFF. CDR3 DNA sequence: TGTGCCAGCAGTTTAGGACTATACAATGAGCAGTTCTTC. Combining the CDR3 with reference TRBV2 and TRBJ2-1 gives the whole variable domain EPEVTQTPSHQVTQMGQEVILRCVPISNHLYFYWYRQILGQKVEFLVSFYNNEISEKSEIFDDQFSVERPDGSNFTLKIRSTKLEDSAMYFCASSLGLYNEQFFGPGTRLTVL.

This clone was observed a single time. This chain uses TRBV27 with TRBJ1-1; D remains unclear. The CDR3 runs 13 residues. V was cut by 1 base and J by 4 bases, with 7 bases left in between. Germline CDR1 and CDR2: MNHEY and SMNVEV (reference sequence). CDR3 in amino acids: CASSLYQSTEAFF. DNA for the CDR3: TGTGCCAGCAGTTTATACCAGTCCACTGAAGCTTTCTTT.

This clone was found a few times. The rearrangement uses TRBV19 and TRBJ1-5; D gene unclear. Trimming shortened V by 4 bases and J by 5 bases, and 12 bases separated the two germline ends. Germline loops: CDR1 LNHDA, CDR2 SQIVND (reference sequence). The CDR3 covers 14 residues. CDR3 nucleotide sequence: TGTGCCAGTAGTAAGACAAGTCAAGATCAGCCCCAGCATTTT. As protein: CASSKTSQDQPQHF. The full variable domain, completed using reference TRBV19 and TRBJ1-5, is DGGITQSPKYLFRKEGQNVTLSCEQNLNHDAMYWYRQDPGQGLRLIYYSQIVNDFQKGDIAEGYSVSREKKESFPLTVTSAQKNPTAFYLCASSKTSQDQPQHFGDGTRLSIL.